The 29 T cell receptor beta chains below all came from one sample that was sequenced in a study of blood T cell repertoires in COVID-19. Repertoires were generated with immunoSEQ multiplex PCR, while TCRdb's copy carries only in-frame clones and drops some. This table has about 200,000 clones, roughly 90% appearing once. Sample: peripheral blood. All receptors come from a man younger than 35 with active or convalescent COVID-19.

CDR3 in amino acids: CAWTSGWSAEAFF. CDR3 bases: TGTGCCTGGACGTCGGGTTGGAGCGCTGAAGCTTTCTTT. The chain is built from TRBV30 and TRBJ1-1; D is uncertain. Germline V gene sequence: CDR1 GTSNPN, CDR2 SVGIG (reference sequence). V lost 4 bases and J lost 6, with 15 bases in between. This CDR3 contains 13 residues.

The V gene is TRBV19, the J gene TRBJ2-5; D may be TRBD1 (6 bases). The CDR3 extends over 12 amino acids. The germline V and J ends were trimmed by 8 bases and 7 bases, with 14 bases remaining between them. CDR1 and CDR2 (germline): LNHDA, SQIVND (reference sequence). CDR3 DNA: TGTGCCAGTGGGACACCGAGAGGGACCCAGTACTTC. Its translation is CASGTPRGTQYF.

The genes are TRBV5-6 and TRBJ2-7, with 10 nucleotides matching TRBD1. Looked up from germline, CDR1 is SGHDT and CDR2 is YYEEEE. The trim removed 2 bases at V and 4 bases at J, leaving 6 bases unmatched. The CDR3 consists of 15 residues. The CDR3 sequence is CASSFSGQGQYEQYF. DNA of the CDR3: TGTGCCAGCAGCTTCTCGGGACAGGGGCAATACGAGCAGTACTTC.

The genes are TRBV24-1 and TRBJ1-2; 11 positions agree with TRBD1. Germline values: CDR1 KGHDR, CDR2 SFDVKD. V dropped 4 bases and J dropped 6; count of bases not matched to a gene: 6. The CDR3 totals 15 residues. CDR3 DNA: TGTGCCACCAGTGACCCCGGGACAGGGGGAAATGGCTACACCTTC. Translated: CATSDPGTGGNGYTF.

J is TRBJ2-3 and V is TRBV13, with TRBD2 matching over 12 bases. Looked up from germline, CDR1 is PRHDT and CDR2 is FYEKMQ (reference sequence). V shed 5 bases, J shed 4 bases, and the junction held 4 bases outside the gene matches. This CDR3 spans 15 amino acids. The DNA of the CDR3 is TGTGCCAGCAGCGCTAGCGGGAGGGGCGCAGATACGCAGTATTTT. Protein product: CASSASGRGADTQYF.

V and J are TRBV2 and TRBJ1-6, with no clear D. CDR1 SNHLY and CDR2 FYNNEI come from the germline V gene. CDR3 length: 18 amino acids. V lost 4 bases to trimming and J lost 0 bases, with 16 bases between them. This chain's CDR3 is CASSVWAGISSYNSPLHF. The CDR3 coding sequence is TGTGCCAGCAGTGTATGGGCAGGAATAAGCTCCTATAATTCACCCCTCCACTTT. Combining the CDR3 with reference TRBV2 and TRBJ1-6 gives the whole variable domain EPEVTQTPSHQVTQMGQEVILRCVPISNHLYFYWYRQILGQKVEFLVSFYNNEISEKSEIFDDQFSVERPDGSNFTLKIRSTKLEDSAMYFCASSVWAGISSYNSPLHFGNGTRLTVT.

V usage is TRBV6-4 and J usage is TRBJ2-1; 9 nucleotides match TRBD1. J gave up 2 bases and V 2 bases, and 1 base lay outside the gene matches. The germline V gene has CDR1 MRHNA and CDR2 SNTAGT. The CDR3 length is 15 residues. The CDR3 DNA is TGTGCCAGCAGTGACGACAGGGGGGCCTACAATGAGCAGTTCTTC. It specifies CASSDDRGAYNEQFF.

Only a few counts were recorded for this clone. The chain joins TRBV30 to TRBJ2-3; 7 bases agree with TRBD2. The CDR3 loop spans 13 amino acids. The junction had 5 bases not matched to a gene; V was cut back by 5 bases and J by 3 bases. Germline V lookup: CDR1 GTSNPN, CDR2 SVGIG (reference sequence). The CDR3 DNA reads TGTGCCTGGGGGAGGGCCGGGACAGATACGCAGTATTTT. This gives the protein CAWGRAGTDTQYF.

The chain uses TRBV6-1 and TRBJ2-5, with 9 bases fitting TRBD2. Germline V gene data show CDR1 as MNHNS and CDR2 as SASEGT. The V segment lost 3 bases and the J segment 2 bases; nucleotides outside the gene matches: 4. The CDR3 has 15 residues. CDR3 in amino acids: CASSERAGGQETQYF. CDR3 bases: TGTGCCAGCAGTGAGAGGGCGGGGGGGCAAGAGACCCAGTACTTC.

The chain recombines TRBV24-1 with TRBJ1-2; weak D call: TRBD1 (5 bases). The V gene lost 3 bases and the J gene lost 2 bases, with 9 bases spanning the gap. CDR3 length equals 14 residues. CDR1 and CDR2 (germline): KGHDR, SFDVKD. Here the CDR3 reads CATSDRGFNYGYTF. In DNA, the CDR3 is TGTGCCACCAGTGATCGGGGGTTCAACTATGGCTACACCTTC.

This chain joins TRBV9 and TRBJ1-1, with a possible D match to TRBD1 (6 bases). With 0 bases removed from V and 1 base from J, the gap between germline ends came to 19 bases. The CDR3 length is 18 residues. Per germline, CDR1 SGDLS and CDR2 YYNGEE. In nucleotides, the CDR3 is TGTGCCAGCAGCGTAGATTTTGTTGGGCAGGGGACGAACACTGAAGCTTTCTTT. This sequence encodes CASSVDFVGQGTNTEAFF.

The V and J genes are TRBV6-1 and TRBJ1-5; D unclear. Trimming shortened V by 2 bases and J by 6 bases, and 14 bases separated the two germline ends. Germline lookup yields CDR1 MNHNS and CDR2 SASEGT. This CDR3 is 15 amino acids long. CDR3 DNA: TGTGCCAGCAGTGAAAGTCTCAGTTCTCGTCAGCCCCAGCATTTT. Its protein is CASSESLSSRQPQHF.

This clone was observed a handful of times. In DNA, the CDR3 is TGTGCCAGCACGTCTAGGACCTATAATTCACCCCTCCACTTT. Its translation is CASTSRTYNSPLHF. This sequence joins TRBV27 and TRBJ1-6; D is uncertain. The CDR3 contains 14 residues. The V gene lost 7 bases and the J gene lost 2 bases, with 9 bases spanning the gap. Germline V lookup: CDR1 MNHEY, CDR2 SMNVEV (reference sequence).

The chain is built from TRBV7-2 and TRBJ2-3; 9 nucleotides agree with TRBD2. V gave up 3 bases and J gave up 2 bases; unmatched junction bases: 6. The CDR3 length is 16 residues. From germline, CDR1 is SGHTA and CDR2 FQGNSA. DNA for the CDR3: TGTGCCAGCAGCTTTAGGGCGGGGGGGCCCACAGATACGCAGTATTTT. This encodes CASSFRAGGPTDTQYF.

The rearrangement links TRBV5-1 to TRBJ1-3, with D possibly being TRBD1 (5 bases). Germline V gene lookup returns CDR1 SGHRS and CDR2 YFSETQ. V was shortened by 4 bases and J by 5 bases, with 16 bases between the two germline ends. There are 15 residues in the CDR3. The CDR3 region is CASSPVGDLRNTIYF. The CDR3 DNA is TGCGCCAGCAGCCCGGTAGGGGATCTTAGAAACACCATATATTTT.

The rearrangement links TRBV19 to TRBJ1-4, with TRBD1 matching over 8 bases. The CDR3 extends over 14 amino acids. The J segment lost 3 bases and the V segment lost 9 bases, leaving 6 bases of the junction unmatched. Germline V gene sequence: CDR1 LNHDA, CDR2 SQIVND (reference sequence). Here the CDR3 reads CARGAGGSNEKLFF. The CDR3 DNA is TGTGCCAGGGGTGCAGGGGGCTCTAATGAAAAACTGTTTTTT.

The table lists this clone with a few counts. The chain carries TRBV4-3 and TRBJ1-1; 7 bases agree with TRBD1. This CDR3 has 15 amino acids. The trim removed 2 bases at V and 4 bases at J, leaving 7 bases unmatched. CDR1 and CDR2 (germline): LGHNA, YSLEER. CDR3 bases: TGCGCCAGCAGCCAAAACCTCAGGGGGATCACTGAAGCTTTCTTT. Amino acid sequence: CASSQNLRGITEAFF.

The chain joins TRBV28 to TRBJ1-3, with D uncertain. The ends were cut back, 2 bases at V and 0 bases at J, with 11 bases in the middle. The CDR3 has 16 residues. The germline V gene has CDR1 MDHEN and CDR2 SYDVKM. The DNA of the CDR3 is TGTGCCAGCAGTTTAGGTGGGCTGTACTCTGGAAACACCATATATTTT. This sequence encodes CASSLGGLYSGNTIYF.

V and J are TRBV2 and TRBJ1-1; no reliable D call. Trimming cost V 7 bases and J 8 bases, with 11 bases left between them. The CDR3 is 11 amino acids. Germline V gene lookup returns CDR1 SNHLY and CDR2 FYNNEI. The CDR3: CASNYRYEAFF. The CDR3 DNA reads as TGTGCCAGCAACTACCGCTACGAAGCTTTCTTT.

The rearrangement links TRBV19 to TRBJ1-5; tentative D call: TRBD1 (6 bases). V lost 2 bases, J lost 11 bases, and 22 bases lay in between. The CDR3 covers 16 residues. Germline lookup yields CDR1 LNHDA and CDR2 SQIVND (reference sequence). For the CDR3, the DNA is TGTGCCAGTAGTATACTATCAGGGGAACTAAGCCTGACCCAGCATTTT. Its translation is CASSILSGELSLTQHF.

This clone came up once. The chain is built from TRBV7-9 and TRBJ2-3, with TRBD1 matching over 7 bases. Trimming removed 11 bases from V and 10 bases from J; junction bases left unmatched: 9. The CDR3 runs 11 residues. The germline gives CDR1 SEHNR, CDR2 FQNEAQ (reference sequence). CDR3 amino acids: CAGGPQGAQYF. The CDR3 nucleotides read TGTGCCGGGGGTCCCCAGGGGGCGCAGTATTTT.

The chain uses TRBV12-3 or TRBV12-4 and TRBJ1-2; no definite D call. The ends were cut back, 7 bases at V and 2 bases at J, with 8 bases in the middle. The CDR3 sequence is 12 residues long. The chain's CDR3 is CASTAGNYGYTF. CDR3 coding DNA: TGTGCCAGCACCGCGGGAAACTATGGCTACACCTTC.

The chain carries TRBV5-5 and TRBJ1-3, with TRBD1 as a possible D gene (6 bases). The germline gives CDR1 SGHKS, CDR2 YYEKEE (reference sequence). The V and J ends lost 0 bases and 4 bases respectively, with 20 bases between them. The CDR3 loop spans 18 amino acids. The CDR3 region has the DNA TGTGCCAGCAGCTTGGTTCGGGGGGCGACTCGCGCGGGAAACACCATATATTTT. Protein: CASSLVRGATRAGNTIYF.

Only a few counts were recorded for this clone. V gene TRBV2 combines with J gene TRBJ2-7; 10 nucleotides line up with TRBD1. CDR3 length: 14 residues. V gave up 8 bases and J gave up 5 bases; unmatched junction bases: 9. CDR1 and CDR2 from the germline V gene are SNHLY and FYNNEI. The CDR3 region has the DNA TGTGCCAGCTCCCGGGACAGGGGCTCTGACGAGCAGTACTTC. Translation gives CASSRDRGSDEQYF.

This clone was seen once. V and J are TRBV6-6 and TRBJ2-4, with 7 nucleotides matching TRBD1. Germline values: CDR1 MNHNY, CDR2 SVGAGI (reference sequence). With V trimmed by 6 bases and J by 1 base, 9 bases remained unmatched. The CDR3 is made up of 16 amino acids. The CDR3 is CASSETGYRAKNIQYF. CDR3 nucleotide sequence: TGTGCCAGCAGCGAGACAGGGTATAGGGCCAAAAACATTCAGTACTTC.

The chain is built from TRBV6-1 and TRBJ2-5; 15 bases agree with TRBD2. V shed 4 bases and J 4 bases; nucleotides not matched to a gene: 4. There are 16 residues in the CDR3. Per the germline V gene, CDR1 is MNHNS and CDR2 is SASEGT. The CDR3 reads CASSGRTSGRAETQYF. The CDR3 nucleotides are TGTGCCAGCAGTGGACGGACTAGCGGGAGGGCAGAGACCCAGTACTTC.

The chain's CDR3 is CASSSQQGTRELFF. The CDR3 DNA reads TGCGCCAGCAGCTCGCAACAGGGTACCCGGGAGCTGTTTTTT. The chain combines TRBV5-1 with TRBJ2-2; maybe TRBD1 (6 bases). Trimming shortened V by 3 bases and J by 9 bases, and 15 bases separated the two germline ends. There are 14 residues in the CDR3. Per the germline V gene, CDR1 is SGHRS and CDR2 is YFSETQ.

The chain is built from TRBV2 and TRBJ1-2, with D possibly being TRBD1 (6 bases). Germline CDR1 is SNHLY and CDR2 is FYNNEI. CDR3 length: 12 residues. V was clipped by 6 bases and J by 4 bases, with 9 bases between them. CDR3 DNA sequence: TGTGCCAGCAGCCAGGGGATCTATGGCTACACCTTC. Its translation is CASSQGIYGYTF.

On this clone itself: The junction departs from the called germline gene at one end, perhaps through a read error. This chain links TRBV10-3 with TRBJ1-2, with 10 positions matching TRBD1. Germline loops: CDR1 ENHRY, CDR2 SYGVKD. The CDR3 totals 16 residues. CDR3 nucleotide sequence: TGTGCCGTCAGTACCAGACAGGGGGCAGAGGGCTATGGCTACACCTTC. This translates into CAVSTRQGAEGYGYTF.